This T cell receptor (beta chain) came from a study of graft-versus-host responses after intestinal transplantation. Study information: Multivisceral, liver-intestinal, or isolated intestinal transplants were received by the recipients. Recipients uniformly received anti-thymocyte globulin induction, followed by tacrolimus and steroids for 3 to 4 years. General observations from the study: GvH clone levels peaked in circulation, and this peak was associated with early post-transplant HvG declines. Recipient marrow harbored GvH clones, some of which surfaced first in ileum or blood.

Clones were sequenced by immunoSEQ multiplex PCR, and TCRdb holds only the in-frame ones, with some missing. Here the sample spans about 15,000 clones, approximately 62% being singletons. The CDR3 has 15 amino acids. J was trimmed by 5 bases and V by 4 bases; bases with no gene match: 11. Germline lookup yields CDR1 SQVTM and CDR2 ANQGSEA. Intraepithelial and lamina propria lymphocytes were released after the graft tissue was processed. Concerning this clone itself: As yet, its antigen is unknown.

Material: ileum tissue, obtained 524 days after transplant. This chain links TRBV29-1 with TRBJ2-7, with TRBD1 matching 10 bases. The sequence was obtained from a human patient who received an intestinal transplant, so some T cells may come from the graft donor. As DNA, the CDR3 is TGCAGCGTTGGGGGGCGAGACAGGGGGCGCGACGAGCAGTACTTC. It encodes CSVGGRDRGRDEQYF.